Sequencing of this T cell receptor beta chain was carried out in a study of blood T cells in healthy people across ages (dated by TCRdb to between 2014 and 2016). Background for the entire study: In model experiments, template switching captured roughly one uniquely barcoded TCR beta cDNA molecule for every two T cells. To track age-related changes in TCR beta repertoire diversity, the study relied on deep sequencing normalized with unique cDNA molecular identifiers. Four age groups were formed from the donors: young (average 16 years), middle-aged (around 37), aged (under 70) and long-lived (about 80). Donors of different ages were randomly distributed across sequencing lanes to avoid experimental bias. For two donors (one aged 18 to 29 and one aged 80 or older), the study analyzed two additional independent replicas of 1 million unique cDNA reads from the same blood draw.

As regards this clonotype: Its binding antigen is unknown. Per-nucleotide qualities are absent, and no much larger clonotype sits a single base away.

From the cysteine up to the phenylalanine, the CDR3 has a length of 14 residues. The CDR3 DNA has 42 bases and is translated from base 1. Based on the germline V gene, the CDR1 and CDR2 sequences are SQVTM and ANQGSEA. V trim: 6 bases; J trim: 4 bases; unmatched bases: 5. Paper-wide results and their limitations: As age increased, observed TCR beta diversity per million T cells dropped in a roughly linear way, and a significant reduction was already evident by age 40. A strong correlation was found between observed TCR beta diversity and the percentage of naive T cells measured by flow cytometry. Estimates of total diversity based on one million sequenced T cells were regarded as lower bounds and as underestimates. Because donor CMV infection status was unknown, age-related changes in expanded clonotypes were potentially confounded. Bulk unsorted PBMC profiling prevented conclusive comparison of naive and antigen-experienced compartments. Compared with the aged group, the long-lived group had more naive CD4+ T cells, fewer expanded clones and increased TCR diversity, suggesting age selection.

The receptor library was made with 5' RACE. A second PCR of about 6 to 12 cycles was run with a J-beta primer mix and a sample-barcoded 5' primer. A unique molecular identifier was introduced onto each TCR beta cDNA molecule by a template-switch 5' adaptor carrying 12 random nucleotides. At least 2.5 million CDR3-containing paired-end reads were obtained from each sample. All of the RNA was converted into first-strand cDNA using the Mint cDNA synthesis kit, with a TRBC-specific oligonucleotide serving as the primer. Following uracil-DNA glycosylase treatment, all cDNA underwent a first 18-cycle PCR with the universal primers M1SS and BC2_uni_R. On the study's bioinformatics: For normalization, 1 million high-quality reads were randomly selected from each sample, with every read carrying a distinct molecular identifier. Reads with shared molecular identifiers were discarded instead of being binned into consensus sequences. MiTCR, set to a Q25 quality threshold and the strictest error-elimination algorithm, was used for CDR3 identification, clonotype clustering and error correction. A nonparametric unseen species model using Euler transformation provided a lower-bound estimate of total TCR beta diversity. TCRdb itself trimmed the public reads at Q25 with fastp, ran MiXCR and retained productive beta chains. Each CDR3 protein gets just one entry, which takes the most common genes and DNA from the rows behind it. The V and J calls were determined by TCRdb, not by the authors. The sample profile shows some 1.8 million distinct CDR3 sequences; more than 35% of them were found once. Jointly, the top ten make up more than 20% of the sample.

The donors were 40 or so Caucasian individuals from Russia, aged 6 to 90 years, who were systemically healthy. About 9.1 milliliters of peripheral blood were collected from each donor into EDTA-treated Vacutainer tubes. Ficoll-Paque density-gradient centrifugation was used to isolate PBMCs, with at least 6 million per sample. Trizol reagent was used to extract total RNA from PBMCs, with at least 6 micrograms per sample. For every donor, an aliquot of PBMCs went through flow cytometry to measure the percentages of naive CD45RAhigh/CD27high T cells. Sequencing was done on a sample of blood. This sequence uses TRBV29-1 and TRBJ1-6; TRBD1 lines up with 8 middle nucleotides. The clonotype comes from a human donor in good health. The DNA is as follows: TGCAGCGTAGGGACAGGTGAATATAATTCACCCCTCCACTTT. Translated, it gives CSVGTGEYNSPLHF.